This T cell receptor (beta chain) comes out of a study of blood T cell repertoires in COVID-19. Study processing details: Reference gene primer amplification gave nucleated cell count estimates. Generated by immunoSEQ multiplex PCR, the TCRdb table keeps only in-frame clones and is missing some. V, J and clone size were drawn from that table, and D and trimming were deduced from the DNA. The table shows about 260,000 clones, with 85% to 90% occurring only once. V lost 0 bases, J lost 0 bases, and 11 bases lay in between. From germline, CDR1 is SGHDN and CDR2 FVKESK. There are 16 residues in the CDR3. The receptor comes from a woman in her forties who had recovered from COVID-19. The chain couples TRBV14 to TRBJ1-1; D is possibly TRBD1 (6 bases). Input material: peripheral blood. The CDR3 is CASSQDSHRVNTEAFF. DNA for the CDR3: TGTGCCAGCAGCCAAGATTCCCACAGGGTGAACACTGAAGCTTTCTTT. Together with reference TRBV14 and TRBJ1-1, the CDR3 gives the full variable domain: EAGVTQFPSHSVIEKGQTVTLRCDPISGHDNLYWYRRVMGKEIKFLLHFVKESKQDESGMPNNRFLAERTGGTYSTLKVQPAELEDSGVYFCASSQDSHRVNTEAFFGQGTRLTVV.